This record concerns one T cell receptor beta chain sequence. Germline lookup yields CDR1 ENHRY and CDR2 SYGVKD. The CDR3 has 12 amino acids. V was shortened by 10 bases and J by 6 bases, with 15 bases between the two germline ends. These data come from a study of blood T cell repertoires in COVID-19. Study overall: The United States, Italy and Spain were the sources of the acute and convalescent COVID-19 samples. The analysed material was cDNA or gDNA that came from T cells, B-cell-depleted T cells, or PBMCs.

Per the original methods: It was from reference gene primer amplification that nucleated cell counts were estimated. Here immunoSEQ multiplex PCR was the method, and the copy in TCRdb shows in-frame clones only, minus some. V and J calls and clone size come straight from that table; D and trimming were deduced from the DNA. The sample has 200,000 to 300,000 clones, roughly 90% seen once. The chain is built from TRBV10-3 and TRBJ1-1; D remains ambiguous. Sequencing input: peripheral blood. This receptor was taken from a human donor in a cohort sampled during active COVID-19. CDR3 region: CANRAPEAEAFF. The CDR3 DNA sequence: TGTGCCAATCGGGCCCCGGAGGCTGAAGCTTTCTTT.